The table lists the clone carrying this T cell receptor (beta chain) with a few counts. Its antigen is still unknown. Both 60 Vbeta primers and 13 Jbeta primers went into the PCR. Using immunoSEQ multiplex PCR, the repertoire was profiled, and TCRdb retains in-frame clones only, with some absent. The sample consists of about 160,000 clones, more than 65% of them appearing once. The source of the sample is a study of cytomegalovirus exposure and HLA in healthy donors. Broader study findings: CMV serostatus stood as the only immune exposure information on hand.

What was sequenced was PBMCs. The TCR was taken from a man in his fifties or sixties in good health and CMV-seropositive.

CDR3 sequence (DNA): TGCAGCATAAGGACTAGCGGGAGTGGGGTAGCCAAAAACATTCAGTACTTC. It specifies CSIRTSGSGVAKNIQYF. The rearrangement links TRBV29-1 to TRBJ2-4, with TRBD2 matching 13 bases. Trimming cost V 8 bases and J 0 bases; bases outside gene matches: 10. This CDR3 is built from 17 residues. CDR1 and CDR2 from the germline V gene are SQVTM and ANQGSEA. Complete variable domain (other parts from reference TRBV29-1 and TRBJ2-4): SAVISQKPSRDICQRGTSLTIQCQVDSQVTMMFWYRQQPGQSLTLIATANQGSEATYESGFVIDKFPISRPNLTFSTLTVSNMSPEDSSIYLCSIRTSGSGVAKNIQYFGAGTRLSVL.